This entry is about one TCR beta chain. The target antigen is unknown. This entry belongs to a study of beta chain features in type 1 diabetes. Study-wide points: Within the patient group, naive, central memory and Treg TCRB repertoires appeared more similar to each other than within healthy donors. Moderately but significantly shorter TCRB CDR3s were found in Type 1 diabetes patients in all four CD4+ subsets.

Isolated RNA was reverse transcribed in full, so expressed TCRB transcripts were sequenced. Assay used: immunoSEQ multiplex PCR; TCRdb lists only in-frame clones, some missing. Here the sample spans around 280,000 clones, approximately 16% being singletons. CDR3 size: 13 residues. Germline-derived CDR1 and CDR2 are SGHAT and FQNNGV. Trimming took off 7 bases at V and 5 bases at J, with 9 bases between the two ends. The TCR was taken from a man between 18 and 29 years old with type 1 diabetes. The rearrangement joins TRBV11-2 to TRBJ2-6, with unresolved D. The sequencing input was naive CD4+ T cells from blood. The CDR3 is CASNQIRANVLTF. The CDR3 DNA reads TGTGCCAGCAACCAGATTAGGGCCAACGTCCTGACTTTC. The whole variable domain, filled in from reference TRBV11-2 and TRBJ2-6, reads EAGVAQSPRYKIIEKRQSVAFWCNPISGHATLYWYQQILGQGPKLLIQFQNNGVVDDSQLPKDRFSAERLKGVDSTLKIQPAKLEDSAVYLCASNQIRANVLTFGAGSRLTVL.